A single sample is the source of the 27 T cell receptor beta chains below, sequenced in a study of CD8 T cells in ankylosing spondylitis (dated by TCRdb to the late 2010s). To prepare the library, 5' RACE was applied. Sequencing was carried out with an Illumina HiSeq 2500. TCRdb itself trimmed the public reads at Q25 with fastp, ran MiXCR and retained productive beta chains. Each entry is one CDR3 protein sequence, shown with its most common DNA and genes. Across this sample there are tens of thousands of distinct CDR3 sequences, with around 10% seen only once. Clones ranked in the top ten supply 1.3% to 1.5% of the sample. Sequences were obtained from blood, either unsorted or a sorted T cell fraction (not recorded which). These receptors were obtained from a male donor with ankylosing spondylitis or in good health (not recorded which).

Sample share makes this clonotype medium-sized (0.01 to 0.1%). The V and J genes are TRBV29-1 and TRBJ2-1, with a possible D match to TRBD2 (5 bases). The CDR3 extends over 15 amino acids. Germline assignment: CDR1 SQVTM and CDR2 ANQGSEA. V was clipped by 1 base and J by 0 bases, with 10 bases between them. CDR3 amino acids: CSVEGGDNSYNEQFF. The CDR3 DNA follows: TGCAGCGTTGAAGGGGGAGACAACTCCTACAATGAGCAGTTCTTC.

This rearrangement joins TRBV9 to TRBJ2-5; D is possibly TRBD1 or TRBD2 (6 bases each). V was pared by 4 bases and J by 1 base, with 17 bases between. Germline loops: CDR1 SGDLS, CDR2 YYNGEE. The CDR3 sequence is 16 residues long. The CDR3 loop is CASSPTAGHPQETQYF. The CDR3 DNA sequence: TGTGCCAGCAGCCCAACGGCGGGACATCCCCAAGAGACCCAGTACTTC.

The chain joins TRBV7-2 to TRBJ1-1, with D perhaps matching TRBD1 (6 bases). Germline V lookup: CDR1 SGHTA, CDR2 FQGNSA. Deletions cut 5 bases from V and 0 bases from J, with 16 bases between. CDR3 size: 16 residues. The CDR3 bases are TGTGCCAGCAGCCGTAGCGGGGGGGCGATGAACACTGAAGCTTTCTTT. It yields the protein CASSRSGGAMNTEAFF.

This clonotype turned up a few times. The chain joins TRBV5-1 to TRBJ1-4; D ambiguous. CDR1 SGHRS and CDR2 YFSETQ come from the germline V gene. The CDR3 has 16 amino acids. The V end lost 0 bases, the J end lost 6 bases, and 15 bases lay between the germline ends. The CDR3 region has the DNA TGCGCCAGCAGCTTGGCCGTGGAGAGATCGTATGAAAAACTGTTTTTT. This sequence encodes CASSLAVERSYEKLFF.

The rearrangement joins TRBV11-2 to TRBJ1-1; a weak D match, TRBD1 (5 bases). In germline, CDR1 is SGHAT, CDR2 FQNNGV. Trimming cost V 5 bases and J 4 bases, with 17 bases left between them. The CDR3 runs 15 residues. As DNA, the CDR3 is TGTGCCAGCAGCCAACAGACCCAAAGGGGCACTGAAGCTTTCTTT. It translates to CASSQQTQRGTEAFF.

Many counts were recorded for this clonotype. The V call is TRBV5-5, the J call TRBJ1-6; 8 bases map to TRBD1. Losses at the gene ends were 0 bases for V and 0 bases for J; bases not matched to a gene: 5. The CDR3 sequence is 18 residues long. Germline V gene data show CDR1 as SGHKS and CDR2 as YYEKEE (reference sequence). For the CDR3, the DNA is TGTGCCAGCAGCTTGGGGACAGGGTCCCACTCCTATAATTCACCCCTCCACTTT. As protein: CASSLGTGSHSYNSPLHF.

For this clonotype: A junction boundary mismatches the germline segment, possibly from a read error. The chain couples TRBV9 to TRBJ2-7; tentative D call: TRBD2 (6 bases). The CDR3 is 14 amino acids. Germline lookup yields CDR1 SGDLS and CDR2 YYNGEE. The CDR3, as DNA: TGTGCCAGCAGCGTAGGGGGAGGCTCCTCCGAGCAGTACTTC. This translates into CASSVGGGSSEQYF. Filled out from reference TRBV9 and TRBJ2-7, the complete variable domain reads DSGVTQTPKHLITATGQRVTLRCSPRSGDLSVYWYQQSLDQGLQFLIQYYNGEERAKGNILERFSAQQFPDLHSELNLSSLELGDSALYFCASSVGGGSSEQYFGPGTRLTVT.

The chain has TRBV3-1 and TRBJ2-7; maybe TRBD1 (6 bases). Trimming cost V 5 bases and J 6 bases, with 20 bases left between them. The CDR3 loop spans 15 amino acids. Looked up from germline, CDR1 is LGHDT and CDR2 is YNNKEL (reference sequence). The CDR3 nucleotides are TGTGCCAGCAGCGCTACGGGACAAGAGTTAGGCGAGCAGTACTTC. It is translated as CASSATGQELGEQYF.

This sequence joins TRBV15 and TRBJ2-2; D is undetermined. Germline-derived CDR1 and CDR2 are LNHNV and YYDKDF (reference sequence). Trimming took 7 bases from V and 4 from J, leaving 13 bases between them. The CDR3 runs to 14 residues. CDR3 sequence reads: CATTLKTGTGELFF. Written as DNA, the CDR3 is TGTGCCACCACCCTCAAGACGGGCACCGGGGAGCTGTTTTTT.

This chain joins TRBV7-8 and TRBJ2-5; D might be TRBD2 (6 bases). Germline V gene lookup returns CDR1 SGHVS and CDR2 FQNEAQ. The CDR3 loop spans 14 amino acids. The V and J ends lost 1 base and 7 bases respectively, with 13 bases between them. CDR3 DNA sequence: TGTGCCAGCAGCTTAGACAGCCCCGGGGGGACCCAGTACTTC. Translating gives CASSLDSPGGTQYF.

This clonotype was detected only a few times. The chain uses TRBV7-2 and TRBJ1-1; TRBD1 is a possible D gene (6 bases). The ends were cut back, 2 bases at V and 4 bases at J, with 11 bases in the middle. There are 14 residues in the CDR3. Germline-derived CDR1 and CDR2 are SGHTA and FQGNSA. CDR3 in amino acids: CASSLWGASTEAFF. CDR3 coding DNA: TGTGCCAGCAGCTTATGGGGGGCGAGCACTGAAGCTTTCTTT.

This chain connects TRBV27 to TRBJ1-6; perhaps TRBD1 as D (5 bases). The germline V gene encodes CDR1 MNHEY and CDR2 SMNVEV (reference sequence). Trimming took 4 bases from V and 7 from J, leaving 8 bases between them. The CDR3 length is 13 residues. The CDR3, as DNA: TGTGCCAGCAGTTGGGGCAAGAATTCACCCCTCCACTTT. It translates to CASSWGKNSPLHF.

CDR3 in amino acids: CASSLGQGSTDTQYF. CDR3 in DNA: TGTGCCAGCAGCTTGGGACAGGGTAGCACAGATACGCAGTATTTT. V is TRBV7-2 and J is TRBJ2-3, with 9 bases identical to TRBD1. CDR1 and CDR2 (germline): SGHTA, FQGNSA. V trimming: 3 bases; J trimming: 0 bases; junction bases outside the gene matches: 1. CDR3 length equals 15 residues.

This clonotype was picked up many times. This rearrangement joins TRBV5-1 to TRBJ1-2; D remains unclear. The CDR3 runs 14 residues. Trimming took off 0 bases at V and 1 base at J, with 7 bases between the two ends. The germline CDR1 and CDR2 sequences are SGHRS and YFSETQ. DNA of the CDR3: TGCGCCAGCAGCTTGGCGCAGGATAACTATGGCTACACCTTC. This codes for CASSLAQDNYGYTF.

Many counts were recorded for this clonotype. This sequence joins TRBV12-3 or TRBV12-4 and TRBJ2-5; D assignment may be TRBD1 or TRBD2 (5 bases each). The CDR3 runs to 13 residues. The V and J ends lost 6 bases and 4 bases respectively, with 12 bases between them. The CDR3 DNA reads as TGTGCCAGCAGCCCGGGACGGTTAGAGACCCAGTACTTC. It encodes CASSPGRLETQYF.

The table lists this clonotype with many counts. This chain connects TRBV5-1 to TRBJ2-7, with a possible D match to TRBD1 (5 bases). The germline CDR1 and CDR2 sequences are SGHRS and YFSETQ. The ends were cut back, 0 bases at V and 5 bases at J, with 15 bases in the middle. The CDR3 consists of 15 residues. CDR3 coding DNA: TGCGCCAGCAGCTTGGTTTCAGGGAAGAACCACGAGCAGTACTTC. Amino acids: CASSLVSGKNHEQYF. The full variable domain, completed using reference TRBV5-1 and TRBJ2-7, is KAGVTQTPRYLIKTRGQQVTLSCSPISGHRSVSWYQQTPGQGLQFLFEYFSETQRNKGNFPGRFSGRQFSNSRSEMNVSTLELGDSALYLCASSLVSGKNHEQYFGPGTRLTVT.

This clonotype was detected a few times. The rearrangement uses TRBV3-1 and TRBJ2-5; 8 bases are shared with TRBD1. CDR1 LGHDT and CDR2 YNNKEL come from the germline V gene (reference sequence). The CDR3 spans 13 residues. V trimming: 2 bases; J trimming: 4 bases; junction bases outside the gene matches: 0. As DNA, the CDR3 is TGTGCCAGCAGCCAAACAGGGGGAGAGACCCAGTACTTC. It codes for CASSQTGGETQYF.

At least ten counts were recorded for this clonotype. The gene calls are TRBV15 and TRBJ2-7, with D possibly being TRBD1 (5 bases). The V end lost 2 bases, the J end lost 6 bases, and 5 bases lay between the germline ends. Germline V CDR1 and CDR2: LNHNV, YYDKDF (reference sequence). The CDR3 covers 11 residues. The CDR3 nucleotides read TGTGCCACCAGCAGAAGGGGCGAGCAGTACTTC. Translation: CATSRRGEQYF. Using reference TRBV15 and TRBJ2-7 for the parts outside the CDR3, the full variable domain is DAMVIQNPRYQVTQFGKPVTLSCSQTLNHNVMYWYQQKSSQAPKLLFHYYDKDFNNEADTPDNFQSRRPNTSFCFLDIRSPGLGDTAMYLCATSRRGEQYFGPGTRLTVT.

The sample holds many counts of this clonotype. J is TRBJ1-1 and V is TRBV20-1; D may be TRBD1 (5 bases). V dropped 6 bases and J dropped 6 bases, with 17 bases sitting between them. The germline gives CDR1 DFQATT, CDR2 SNEGSKA (reference sequence). CDR3 length equals 13 residues. CDR3 nucleotides: TGCAGTGCGGATACAGGTGCGGGGTCTGAAGCTTTCTTT. It translates to CSADTGAGSEAFF.

The chain has TRBV19 and TRBJ2-6; D call uncertain. V lost 0 bases and J 2 bases, leaving 11 bases between the germline ends. The CDR3 is 17 residues long. The germline CDR1 and CDR2 sequences are LNHDA and SQIVND (reference sequence). CDR3 sequence (DNA): TGTGCCAGTAGTATAGAGGCGATTGTGGCTGGGGCCAACGTCCTGACTTTC. The encoded protein is CASSIEAIVAGANVLTF.

This clonotype was seen only a few times. This sequence joins TRBV7-9 and TRBJ1-5; D is possibly TRBD1 (5 bases). The germline V and J ends were trimmed by 6 bases and 6 bases, with 12 bases remaining between them. CDR1 is SEHNR and CDR2 is FQNEAQ in the germline V gene (reference sequence). CDR3 length: 13 amino acids. CDR3 DNA sequence: TGTGCCAGCAGTTTTTCAGGGTCTCAGCCCCAGCATTTT. Its translation is CASSFSGSQPQHF. Filled out from reference TRBV7-9 and TRBJ1-5, the complete variable domain reads DTGVSQNPRHKITKRGQNVTFRCDPISEHNRLYWYRQTLGQGPEFLTYFQNEAQLEKSRLLSDRFSAERPKGSFSTLEIQRTEQGDSAMYLCASSFSGSQPQHFGDGTRLSIL.

This clonotype qualifies as medium-sized (0.01 to 0.1%). The CDR3 nucleotides are TGTGCCAGCAGCGCCCAGTGGACCGGGGAGCTGTTTTTT. Translating it yields CASSAQWTGELFF. The chain is built from TRBV7-6 and TRBJ2-2; D is undetermined. Trimming took off 5 bases at V and 5 bases at J, with 9 bases between the two ends. Germline CDR1 and CDR2: SGHVS and FNYEAQ. This CDR3 has 13 amino acids.

The sample holds many counts of this clonotype. The chain combines TRBV28 with TRBJ1-1; the D gene is possibly TRBD1 (5 bases). CDR1 MDHEN and CDR2 SYDVKM come from the germline V gene. The CDR3 is made up of 15 amino acids. V lost 1 base to trimming and J lost 1 base, with 10 bases between them. This chain's CDR3 is CASSLSGTGNTEAFF. The CDR3 DNA follows: TGTGCCAGCAGTTTATCCGGGACGGGGAACACTGAAGCTTTCTTT.

J is TRBJ2-3 and V is TRBV7-2; D tentatively fits TRBD1 or TRBD2 (6 bases each). V was cut by 8 bases and J by 0 bases, with 18 bases left in between. CDR1 is SGHTA and CDR2 is FQGNSA in the germline V gene. This CDR3 contains 16 residues. The CDR3 DNA is TGTGCCAGCTACCAGGGTCGGGGGCAAAGCACAGATACGCAGTATTTT. Translation gives CASYQGRGQSTDTQYF.

This chain joins TRBV6-1 and TRBJ1-5; D is undetermined. With 8 bases removed from V and 5 bases from J, the gap between germline ends came to 22 bases. The CDR3 runs 16 residues. From germline, CDR1 is MNHNS and CDR2 SASEGT. The CDR3 DNA reads as TGTGCCAGCCAGAAACGTACTAACCTCGGGCATCAGCCCCAGCATTTT. This sequence encodes CASQKRTNLGHQPQHF.

This clonotype has a count of ten or more. V gene TRBV12-3 or TRBV12-4 combines with J gene TRBJ1-2; weak D call: TRBD1 (5 bases). V was pared by 3 bases and J by 3 bases, with 8 bases between. The CDR3 contains 13 residues. Here the CDR3 DNA reads TGTGCCAGCAGTTTCGGCAGGGACTATGGCTACACCTTC. This encodes CASSFGRDYGYTF.

With respect to this clonotype: A read error is possible here, since a much larger clone lies one base away. The chain uses TRBV6-1 and TRBJ2-1; 8 nucleotides line up with TRBD2. The CDR3 runs to 15 residues. In germline, CDR1 is MNHNS, CDR2 SASEGT. The CDR3 DNA follows: TGTGCCCGCAGTGAATCTAGCGGGTTCTACAATGAGCAGTTCTTC. Translating it yields CARSESSGFYNEQFF.